This TCR beta chain was recorded in a study of lymphopenia after photon versus proton radiotherapy. Profiled with immunoSEQ multiplex PCR; TCRdb holds only in-frame clones, not every one. The table records some 64,000 clones, around 90% of them present only once. Findings and caveats of the study: Post-nadir diversity loss with photons came from oligoclonal expansion, particularly CD8+ Temra cells. Under photons, naive T cells and diversity fell while effector/memory populations rose. Authors raise, but do not show, better survival with proton therapy. Post-nadir TCR diversity decline inversely tracked overall survival among those who died.

As to this clone: Its target is not known.

The V and J ends lost 9 bases and 3 bases respectively, with 19 bases between them. There are 15 residues in the CDR3. The germline V gene encodes CDR1 MNHNS and CDR2 SASEGT. The TCR was taken from a man older than 75 with esophageal cancer. The source was peripheral blood, collected from a patient treated with proton-based radiotherapy. The chain employs TRBV6-1 and TRBJ2-3, with no clear D. The CDR3 region is CASSTNYRATDTQYF. As DNA, the CDR3 is TGTGCCAGTTCTACCAATTATAGGGCAACAGATACGCAGTATTTT.